The clone carrying this TCR beta chain was observed many times. The antigen remains undetermined. The time point denotes: longitudinal time-point 1 (baseline). The source of the sample is a study of neurological immune-mediated disorders. Overall study findings and caveats: The study found no CDR3 amino acid sequences shared by expanded clones across subjects, suggesting private repertoires in all groups. Multiple sclerosis patients had less TCR clonal expansion than even healthy controls, unlike HTLV-1-associated myelopathy.

V lost 5 bases to trimming and J lost 11 bases; unmatched junction nucleotides: 6. The germline CDR1 and CDR2 sequences are WSHSY and SAAADI. CDR3 size: 13 residues. A single record per CDR3 protein comes from TCRdb applying MiXCR to the 5' RACE reads. The repertoire holds 71,000 or so distinct CDR3 sequences, with roughly 13% as singletons. The rearrangement links TRBV10-2 to TRBJ2-1; 10 bases map to TRBD1. The sequencing sample was made of PBMCs. The sequence was collected from a female donor with HTLV-1-associated myelopathy (HAM/TSP). Here the CDR3 DNA reads TGCGCCAGCAGTATTCCGGGACAGGGGCAGCAGTTCTTC. It specifies CASSIPGQGQQFF.